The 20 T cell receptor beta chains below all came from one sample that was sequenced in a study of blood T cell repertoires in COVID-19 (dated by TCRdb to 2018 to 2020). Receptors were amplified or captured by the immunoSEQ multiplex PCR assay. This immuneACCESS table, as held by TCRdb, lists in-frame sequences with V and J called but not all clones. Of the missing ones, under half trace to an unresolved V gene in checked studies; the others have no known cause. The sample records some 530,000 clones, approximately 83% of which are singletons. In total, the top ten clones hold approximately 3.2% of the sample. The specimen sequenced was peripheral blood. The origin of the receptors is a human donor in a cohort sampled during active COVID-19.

CDR3 bases: TGTGCCAGCAGTGTAGCCCCGGGAAACACCATATATTTT. It translates to CASSVAPGNTIYF. The V call is TRBV27, the J call TRBJ1-3; no clear D gene. V lost 5 bases to trimming and J lost 4 bases, with 9 bases between them. Germline values: CDR1 MNHEY, CDR2 SMNVEV (reference sequence). This CDR3 is built from 13 residues.

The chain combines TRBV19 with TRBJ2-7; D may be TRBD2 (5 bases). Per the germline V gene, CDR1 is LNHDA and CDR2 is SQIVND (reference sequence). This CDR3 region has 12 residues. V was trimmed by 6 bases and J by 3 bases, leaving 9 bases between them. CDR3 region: CASSGKIYEQYF. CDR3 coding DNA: TGTGCCAGTAGCGGGAAAATCTACGAGCAGTACTTC.

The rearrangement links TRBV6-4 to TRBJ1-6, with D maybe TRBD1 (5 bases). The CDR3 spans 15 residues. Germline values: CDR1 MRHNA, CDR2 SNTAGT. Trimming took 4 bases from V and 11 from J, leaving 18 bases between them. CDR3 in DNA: TGTGCCAGCAGTGCTGGAGATAGGACAACCACACCCCTCCACTTT. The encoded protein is CASSAGDRTTTPLHF.

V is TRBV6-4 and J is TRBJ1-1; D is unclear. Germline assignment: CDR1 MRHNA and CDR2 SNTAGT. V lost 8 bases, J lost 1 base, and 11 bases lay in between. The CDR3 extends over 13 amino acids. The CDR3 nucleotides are TGTGCCAGCCAACAGTCCCCGAACACTGAAGCTTTCTTT. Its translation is CASQQSPNTEAFF.

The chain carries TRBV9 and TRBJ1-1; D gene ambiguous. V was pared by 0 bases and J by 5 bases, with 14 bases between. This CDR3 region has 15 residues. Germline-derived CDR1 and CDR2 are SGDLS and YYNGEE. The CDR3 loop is CASSVDGEVGTEAFF. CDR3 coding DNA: TGTGCCAGCAGCGTAGACGGGGAGGTGGGTACTGAAGCTTTCTTT.

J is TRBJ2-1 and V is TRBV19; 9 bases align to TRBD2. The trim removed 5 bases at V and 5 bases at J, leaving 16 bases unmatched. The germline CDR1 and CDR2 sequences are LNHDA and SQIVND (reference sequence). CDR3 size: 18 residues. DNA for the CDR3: TGTGCCAGTAGTCTCCCTCGCTCCGGGACTAGCCTGGACAATGAGCAGTTCTTC. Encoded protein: CASSLPRSGTSLDNEQFF.

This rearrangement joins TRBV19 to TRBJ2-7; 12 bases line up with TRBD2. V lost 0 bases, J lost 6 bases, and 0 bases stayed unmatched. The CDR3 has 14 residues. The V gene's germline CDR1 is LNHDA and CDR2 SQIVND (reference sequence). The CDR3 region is CASSIELAGGEQYF. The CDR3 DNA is TGTGCCAGTAGTATAGAACTAGCGGGAGGCGAGCAGTACTTC. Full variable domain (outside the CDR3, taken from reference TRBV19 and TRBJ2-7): DGGITQSPKYLFRKEGQNVTLSCEQNLNHDAMYWYRQDPGQGLRLIYYSQIVNDFQKGDIAEGYSVSREKKESFPLTVTSAQKNPTAFYLCASSIELAGGEQYFGPGTRLTVT.

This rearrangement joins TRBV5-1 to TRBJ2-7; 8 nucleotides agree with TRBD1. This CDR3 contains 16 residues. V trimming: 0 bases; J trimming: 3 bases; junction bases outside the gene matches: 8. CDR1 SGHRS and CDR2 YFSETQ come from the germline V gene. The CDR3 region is CASSLGRTGSSYEQYF. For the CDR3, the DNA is TGCGCCAGCAGCTTGGGGCGGACAGGGAGTAGCTACGAGCAGTACTTC.

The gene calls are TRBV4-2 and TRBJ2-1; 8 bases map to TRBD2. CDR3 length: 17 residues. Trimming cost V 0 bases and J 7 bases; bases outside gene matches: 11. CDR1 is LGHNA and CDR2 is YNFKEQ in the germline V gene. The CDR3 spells CASSQDHGQPGGNEQFF. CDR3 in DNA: TGTGCCAGCAGCCAAGACCACGGACAGCCGGGGGGGAATGAGCAGTTCTTC.

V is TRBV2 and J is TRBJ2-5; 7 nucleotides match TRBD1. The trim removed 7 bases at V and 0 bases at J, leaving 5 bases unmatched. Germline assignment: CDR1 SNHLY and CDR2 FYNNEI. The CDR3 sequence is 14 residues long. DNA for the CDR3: TGTGCCAGCAAGGGACAGCAGTACCAAGAGACCCAGTACTTC. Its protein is CASKGQQYQETQYF.

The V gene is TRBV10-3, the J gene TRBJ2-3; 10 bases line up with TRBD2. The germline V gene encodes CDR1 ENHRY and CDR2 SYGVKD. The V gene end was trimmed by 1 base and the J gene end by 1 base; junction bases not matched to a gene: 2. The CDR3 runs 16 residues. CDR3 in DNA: TGTGCCATCAGTGAGTTAGCGGGAGGAGGCACAGATACGCAGTATTTT. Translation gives CAISELAGGGTDTQYF.

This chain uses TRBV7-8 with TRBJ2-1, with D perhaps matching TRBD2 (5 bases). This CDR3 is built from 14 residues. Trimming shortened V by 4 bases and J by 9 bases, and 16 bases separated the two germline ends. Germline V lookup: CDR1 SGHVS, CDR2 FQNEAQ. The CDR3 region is CASSSELGEFEQFF. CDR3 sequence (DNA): TGTGCCAGCAGCTCAGAACTGGGAGAGTTTGAGCAGTTCTTC.

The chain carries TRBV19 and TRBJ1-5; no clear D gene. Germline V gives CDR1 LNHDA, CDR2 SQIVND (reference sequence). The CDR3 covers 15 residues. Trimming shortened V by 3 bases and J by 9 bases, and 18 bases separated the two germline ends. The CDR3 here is CASSIKSFPGGPQHF. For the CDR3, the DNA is TGTGCCAGTAGTATCAAAAGCTTTCCCGGTGGGCCCCAGCATTTT.

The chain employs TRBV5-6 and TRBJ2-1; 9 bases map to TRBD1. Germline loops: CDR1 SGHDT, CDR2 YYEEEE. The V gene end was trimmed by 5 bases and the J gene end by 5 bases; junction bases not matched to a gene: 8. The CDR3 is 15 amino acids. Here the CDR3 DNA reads TGTGCCAGCAGTCCACAGGGGGCGACGAACAATGAGCAGTTCTTC. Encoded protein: CASSPQGATNNEQFF. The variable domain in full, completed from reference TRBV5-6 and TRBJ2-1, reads DAGVTQSPTHLIKTRGQQVTLRCSPKSGHDTVSWYQQALGQGPQFIFQYYEEEERQRGNFPDRFSGHQFPNYSSELNVNALLLGDSALYLCASSPQGATNNEQFFGPGTRLTVL.

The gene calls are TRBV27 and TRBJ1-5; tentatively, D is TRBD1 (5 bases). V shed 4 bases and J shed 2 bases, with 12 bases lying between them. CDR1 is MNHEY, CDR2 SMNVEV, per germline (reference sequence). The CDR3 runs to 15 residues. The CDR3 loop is CASSSLGGGNQPQHF. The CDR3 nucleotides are TGTGCCAGCAGTTCCCTCGGGGGTGGCAATCAGCCCCAGCATTTT.

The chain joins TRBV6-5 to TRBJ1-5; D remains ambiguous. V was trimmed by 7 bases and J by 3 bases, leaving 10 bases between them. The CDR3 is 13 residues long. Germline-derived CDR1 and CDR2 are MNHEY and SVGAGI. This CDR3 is CASTEGYNQPQHF. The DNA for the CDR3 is TGTGCCAGCACCGAGGGTTACAATCAGCCCCAGCATTTT.

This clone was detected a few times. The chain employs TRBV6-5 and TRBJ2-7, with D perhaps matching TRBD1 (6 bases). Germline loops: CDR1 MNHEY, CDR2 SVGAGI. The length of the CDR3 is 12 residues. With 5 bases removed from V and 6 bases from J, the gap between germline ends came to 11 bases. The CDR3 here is CASSRNRAEQYF. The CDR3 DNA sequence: TGTGCCAGCAGTAGAAACAGGGCCGAGCAGTACTTC.

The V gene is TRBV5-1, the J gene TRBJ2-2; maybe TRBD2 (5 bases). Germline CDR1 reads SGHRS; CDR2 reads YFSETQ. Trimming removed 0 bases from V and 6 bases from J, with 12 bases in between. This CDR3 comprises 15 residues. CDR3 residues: CASSLAVTAAGELFF. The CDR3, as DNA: TGCGCCAGCAGCTTGGCCGTAACAGCGGCCGGGGAGCTGTTTTTT.

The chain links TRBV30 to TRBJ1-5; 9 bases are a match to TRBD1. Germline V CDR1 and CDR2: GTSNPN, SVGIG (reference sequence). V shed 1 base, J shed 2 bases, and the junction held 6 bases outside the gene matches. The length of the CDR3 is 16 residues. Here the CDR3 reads CAWSEKGQGGNQPQHF. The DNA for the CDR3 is TGTGCCTGGAGTGAAAAGGGACAGGGCGGCAATCAGCCCCAGCATTTT.

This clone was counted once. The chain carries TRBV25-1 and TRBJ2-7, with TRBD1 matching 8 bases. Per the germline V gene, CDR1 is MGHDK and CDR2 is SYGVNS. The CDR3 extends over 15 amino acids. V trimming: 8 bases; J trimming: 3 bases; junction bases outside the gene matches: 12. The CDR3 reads CASLAAGTGRYEQYF. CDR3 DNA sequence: TGTGCCAGCTTGGCCGCCGGGACAGGACGCTACGAGCAGTACTTC.